Listed below are T cell receptor beta chains from one sample, sequenced in a study of cytomegalovirus exposure and HLA in healthy donors. Clones were sequenced by immunoSEQ multiplex PCR, and TCRdb holds only the in-frame ones, with some missing. The sample contains 110,000 to 150,000 clones, almost 80% of which appear only once. Input material: PBMCs. The receptors were sampled from a man in his late teens or twenties in good health and CMV-seronegative. CDR3s include the opening cysteine and the closing phenylalanine or tryptophan. The order of the fields is clone size, J gene, D gene, V gene, CDR3 protein, CDR3 DNA. A D gene is named only where the DNA matches it firmly. Rows may omit the clone size; those that give it use once, few, many or a size class.

>once|TRBJ1-5|TRBD1|TRBV5-6
CASSVYPGGAGSNQPQHF
TGTGCCAGCAGCGTTTATCCAGGGGGCGCGGGTAGCAATCAGCCCCAGCATTTT
>-|TRBJ2-3|-|TRBV7-9
CASTSQGGSTDTQYF
TGTGCCAGCACCTCGCAAGGGGGTAGCACAGATACGCAGTATTTT
>-|TRBJ2-2|-|TRBV6-1
CASIWRANTGELFF
TGTGCCAGCATTTGGAGAGCGAACACCGGGGAGCTGTTTTTT
>-|TRBJ1-2|TRBD1|TRBV19
CASSIGTGMYGYTF
TGTGCCAGTAGTATAGGGACAGGCATGTATGGCTACACCTTC
>few|TRBJ2-7|TRBD2|TRBV10-3
CAISEIGGGYEQYF
TGTGCCATCAGTGAGATTGGGGGGGGGTACGAGCAGTACTTC
>-|TRBJ2-7|-|TRBV5-1
CASSAPGGRYGQYF
TGCGCCAGCAGCGCGCCGGGGGGCCGGTACGGGCAGTACTTC
>-|TRBJ1-1|-|TRBV7-9
CASSSWTLNTEAFF
TGTGCCAGCAGCTCCTGGACATTGAACACTGAAGCTTTCTTT
>-|TRBJ2-1|-|TRBV27
CASTSGAVSYNEQFF
TGTGCCAGCACGTCAGGGGCCGTCTCCTACAATGAGCAGTTCTTC
>-|TRBJ1-1|-|TRBV11-1
CASSLGGGNTEAFF
TGTGCCAGCAGCCTCGGCGGTGGGAACACTGAAGCTTTCTTT
>once|TRBJ2-3|TRBD2|TRBV25-1
CASLRDYTDTQYF
TGTGCCAGCCTCCGGGACTACACAGATACGCAGTATTTT
>-|TRBJ1-2|-|TRBV5-6
CASSLPGNYYGYTF
TGTGCCAGCAGCTTACCAGGGAATTACTATGGCTACACCTTC
>-|TRBJ2-3|TRBD1|TRBV5-1
CASTSGTGPTDTQYF
TGCGCCAGCACCTCGGGGACAGGGCCCACAGATACGCAGTATTTT
>-|TRBJ1-2|TRBD1|TRBV7-9
CSSSTGQLYGYTF
TGTTCCAGCAGCACGGGACAGCTCTATGGCTACACCTTC
>few|TRBJ1-1|TRBD1|TRBV4-2
CASSRQGMNTEAFF
TGTGCCAGCAGCCGACAGGGGATGAACACTGAAGCTTTCTTT
>-|TRBJ1-5|TRBD1|TRBV4-1
CASSQDRDRGNQPQHF
TGCGCCAGCAGCCAAGATCGGGACAGGGGCAATCAGCCCCAGCATTTT
>-|TRBJ1-4|-|TRBV7-8
CASSFEEEKLFF
TGTGCCAGCAGCTTTGAGGAGGAAAAACTGTTTTTT
>-|TRBJ1-1|TRBD1|TRBV5-1
CASSLGITRTGEAFF
TGCGCCAGCAGCTTGGGCATTACTCGGACAGGCGAAGCTTTCTTT
>-|TRBJ1-2|-|TRBV19
CATAIGIYGYTF
TGTGCCACCGCAATCGGGATCTATGGCTACACCTTC
>-|TRBJ1-6|TRBD1|TRBV5-4
CASARDRRYNSPLHF
TGTGCCAGCGCCCGGGACAGAAGATATAATTCACCCCTCCACTTT
>-|TRBJ1-3|TRBD1|TRBV10-2
CASRSGGTIYF
TGCGCCAGCAGATCAGGGGGCACCATATATTTT
>-|TRBJ1-4|-|TRBV4-3
CASSQAVGEMGEKLFF
TGCGCCAGCAGCCAAGCCGTTGGGGAGATGGGTGAAAAACTGTTTTTT
>-|TRBJ1-6|-|TRBV6-5
CASSYSHNAPSPLHF
TGTGCCAGCAGTTACTCGCACAATGCCCCTTCACCCCTCCACTTT
>few|TRBJ1-1|-|TRBV2
CASMVGANTEAFF
TGTGCCAGCATGGTAGGGGCGAACACTGAAGCTTTCTTT
>-|TRBJ1-3|TRBD1|TRBV27
CASSLQGGGNTIYF
TGTGCCAGCAGTCTACAGGGGGGAGGAAACACCATATATTTT
>-|TRBJ2-2|-|TRBV9
CASSYTGNIGELFF
TGTGCCAGCAGCTACACAGGGAACATCGGGGAGCTGTTTTTT
>-|TRBJ2-1|TRBD2|TRBV6-6
CASRKGTSVDNEQFF
TGTGCCAGCAGGAAGGGCACTAGCGTCGACAATGAGCAGTTCTTC
>-|TRBJ2-7|-|TRBV4-1
CASSQILGEQYF
TGCGCCAGCAGCCAAATTCTCGGGGAGCAGTACTTC
>-|TRBJ1-4|-|TRBV18
CASSPSRGESEKLFF
TGTGCCAGCTCACCAAGCAGGGGTGAATCTGAAAAACTGTTTTTT
>few|TRBJ1-1|-|TRBV10-1
CASTPLTFF
TGCGCCAGCACCCCGCTAACTTTCTTT
>-|TRBJ1-6|-|TRBV27
CASSFLGRGNNSPLHF
TGTGCCAGCAGTTTTTTGGGGCGTGGAAATAATTCACCCCTCCACTTT
>-|TRBJ2-5|-|TRBV7-2
CASSRTEETQYF
TGTGCCAGCAGTAGGACAGAAGAGACCCAGTACTTC
>-|TRBJ2-7|TRBD1|TRBV18
CASSPPGTVVFEQYF
TGTGCCAGCTCACCACCGGGGACAGTAGTCTTCGAGCAGTACTTC
>-|TRBJ2-3|-|TRBV18
CASSPLPRRADTQYF
TGTGCCAGCTCACCTTTACCGCGCCGCGCAGATACGCAGTATTTT
>-|TRBJ2-7|TRBD1|TRBV6-5
CASIRGLEQYF
TGTGCCAGCATCAGGGGGCTCGAGCAGTACTTC
>-|TRBJ2-2|TRBD1|TRBV2
CASSRTGADTGELFF
TGTGCCAGCAGTCGTACAGGGGCGGACACCGGGGAGCTGTTTTTT
>-|TRBJ1-2|TRBD1|TRBV4-1
CASSSPLQGLEGYTF
TGCGCCAGCAGCTCCCCTCTACAGGGGCTAGAAGGCTACACCTTC
>-|TRBJ2-7|-|TRBV5-4
CASSLEQGPYEQYF
TGTGCCAGCAGCTTGGAACAGGGCCCCTACGAGCAGTACTTC
>-|TRBJ2-3|TRBD2|TRBV5-1
CASSPGLAGADTQYF
TGCGCCAGCAGCCCAGGACTAGCGGGGGCAGATACACAGTATTTT
>-|TRBJ2-5|TRBD2|TRBV6-4
CASSERAGSQETQYF
TGTGCCAGCAGTGAACGAGCGGGGTCCCAAGAGACCCAGTACTTC
>-|TRBJ2-7|TRBD2|TRBV7-9
CASSLGSGGTYYEQYF
TGTGCCAGCAGCTTAGGATCCGGGGGGACCTACTACGAGCAGTACTTC
>-|TRBJ2-7|-|TRBV5-1
CASSFNSGLYEQYF
TGCGCCAGCAGCTTTAATAGCGGTCTTTACGAGCAGTACTTC
>-|TRBJ1-6|-|TRBV5-6
CASSPVALGSPLHF
TGTGCCAGCAGTCCAGTAGCTCTCGGTTCACCCCTCCACTTT
>-|TRBJ2-7|TRBD1|TRBV30
CAWSNTGTGSAQYF
TGTGCCTGGAGTAACACCGGGACAGGGTCTGCGCAGTACTTC
>-|TRBJ2-6|-|TRBV4-2
CASSLANAGANVLTF
TGTGCCAGCAGCCTAGCGAACGCTGGGGCCAACGTCCTGACTTTC
>-|TRBJ1-5|TRBD1|TRBV23-1
CASSWRQGVNQPQHF
TGCGCCAGCAGTTGGAGACAGGGGGTCAATCAGCCCCAGCATTTT